This TCR beta chain was sequenced for a study of cytomegalovirus exposure and HLA in healthy donors. Study-level background: Of roughly 400 genotyped donors, about 81% grouped in the Caucasian-associated ancestry cluster. General study points: In an earlier analysis, about 87% or about 30%: the productive usage of most TCR beta V segments. Under in vitro conditions, a few CMV-associated chains were confirmed as specific for CMV antigens. A missense DCLRE1C variant was associated with V- and J-gene trimming of TCR beta chains in a later analysis, and an independent cohort replicated the association.

Turning to this clone: Antigen: not known. This CDR3 is also generated by other DNA sequences in the sample.

Vbeta (60) and Jbeta (13) primers were used in the PCR. Assay: immunoSEQ multiplex PCR; the TCRdb copy retains only in-frame clones and omits some. In all, the sample yields about 44,000 clones. This CDR3 is built from 15 residues. V lost 4 bases to trimming and J lost 4 bases; unmatched junction nucleotides: 9. CDR1 is SQVTM and CDR2 is ANQGSEA in the germline V gene. The receptor comes from a male donor in good health and CMV-seronegative. The sample comprised PBMCs. The J gene is TRBJ2-3, the V gene TRBV29-1; 9 bases match TRBD2. The CDR3 loop is CSVGVGGRASDTQYF. CDR3 DNA: TGCAGCGTTGGTGTTGGCGGGAGGGCATCAGATACGCAGTATTTT.